These 22 T cell receptor beta chains originate from one sample sequenced in a study of persistence of HIV-infected CD4 T cells. An overlapping HIV-1 Gag peptide pool stimulated these cells at 0.75 to 1 ug/peptide/mL. CD40L/CD69 double-negative CD45RO-high memory CD4+ T cells were collected. This was the immunoSEQ version 4 assay in survey mode. Method: immunoSEQ multiplex PCR; TCRdb's copy keeps in-frame clones and lacks some. Of about 40,000 clones listed, 70% to 90% are singletons. The antigens for these receptors are not known. Sequenced here: cultured CD4+ T cells from PBMCs, sampled from a patient who received antiretroviral therapy. These receptors all come from an adult with HIV. The donor label of this sample is uncertain.

V is TRBV21-1 and J is TRBJ1-4. TRBV21-1 is designated a pseudogene. The CDR3 is 13 residues long. CDR3 nucleotides: TGTGCCAGTCGGCGGGGATTAGGGGAAAAACTGTTTTTT. It is translated as CASRRGLGEKLFF.

The chain couples TRBV9 to TRBJ2-1; TRBD1 is a possible D gene (7 bases). The germline V gene encodes CDR1 SGDLS and CDR2 YYNGEE. CDR3 length: 15 residues. Trimming took 4 bases from V and 6 from J, leaving 17 bases between them. In DNA form, the CDR3 reads TGTGCCAGCAGCCTCAGGGGGGCAGGGACCAATGAGCAGTTCTTC. Translation: CASSLRGAGTNEQFF.

In this sample, this clone turned up a few times. This sequence joins TRBV4-1 and TRBJ2-7; 9 bases line up with TRBD2. This CDR3 is built from 17 residues. V lost 1 base and J lost 0; bases outside the gene matches: 7. Germline lookup yields CDR1 MGHRA and CDR2 YSYEKL. The CDR3 DNA follows: TGCGCCAGCAGCCAAGTGTTACTAGCGGGCGTCTCCTACGAGCAGTACTTC. It encodes CASSQVLLAGVSYEQYF.

This clone was seen a handful of times. The chain employs TRBV4-1 and TRBJ2-2; a weak D match, TRBD2 (5 bases). This CDR3 contains 16 residues. V was clipped by 1 base and J by 4 bases, with 13 bases between them. Germline V gene data show CDR1 as MGHRA and CDR2 as YSYEKL. The CDR3, as DNA: TGCGCCAGCAGCCAAGCCCAAGAGGGCCTCACCGGGGAGCTGTTTTTT. This translates into CASSQAQEGLTGELFF.

The chain combines TRBV2 with TRBJ2-4; no clear D. V gave up 6 bases and J gave up 8 bases, with 11 bases separating them. CDR1 and CDR2 from the germline V gene are SNHLY and FYNNEI. The CDR3 runs 12 residues. CDR3 amino acids: CASSIAVDIQYF. The CDR3 nucleotides read TGTGCCAGCAGCATTGCTGTGGACATTCAGTACTTC.

The genes are TRBV7-2 and TRBJ2-6; the D gene is possibly TRBD1 (5 bases). The CDR3 extends over 19 amino acids. Per germline, CDR1 SGHTA and CDR2 FQGNSA. With 8 bases removed from V and 0 bases from J, the gap between germline ends came to 23 bases. The CDR3 region is CASEEQASLIRSGANVLTF. CDR3 in DNA: TGTGCCAGCGAAGAACAGGCTTCCTTAATACGCTCTGGGGCCAACGTCCTGACTTTC. The full variable domain, rest sourced from reference TRBV7-2 and TRBJ2-6, is GAGVSQSPSNKVTEKGKDVELRCDPISGHTALYWYRQSLGQGLEFLIYFQGNSAPDKSGLPSDRFSAERTGGSVSTLTIQRTQQEDSAVYLCASEEQASLIRSGANVLTFGAGSRLTVL.

V is TRBV5-4 and J is TRBJ1-2, with D possibly TRBD1 on 6 matching bases. Germline assignment: CDR1 SGHNT and CDR2 YYREEE (reference sequence). The CDR3 extends over 14 amino acids. The ends were cut back, 3 bases at V and 2 bases at J, with 11 bases in the middle. DNA for the CDR3: TGTGCCAGCAGCTATAATCAGGGGAACTATGGCTACACCTTC. This translates into CASSYNQGNYGYTF.

The rearrangement joins TRBV11-1 to TRBJ2-5; possible D gene TRBD2, 5 bases. Per the germline V gene, CDR1 is SGHAT and CDR2 is FQDESV (reference sequence). Trimming left V 5 bases short and J 1 base short, with 8 bases between. This CDR3 is built from 13 residues. This CDR3 reads CASSTGSQETQYF. The CDR3, as DNA: TGTGCCAGCAGCACGGGGTCCCAAGAGACCCAGTACTTC.

The genes are TRBV30 and TRBJ2-7, with D possibly being TRBD1 or TRBD2 (6 bases each). The CDR3 length is 15 residues. Deletions cut 1 base from V and 5 bases from J, with 18 bases between. Germline V gene sequence: CDR1 GTSNPN, CDR2 SVGIG (reference sequence). The CDR3 is CAWSGPWQGRHEQYF. In nucleotides, the CDR3 is TGTGCCTGGAGTGGGCCCTGGCAGGGGAGGCACGAGCAGTACTTC.

This chain joins TRBV12-3 or TRBV12-4 and TRBJ2-7; 7 bases are a match to TRBD1. Unmatched junction bases numbered 6, after V lost 6 bases and J lost 4 bases. CDR3 size: 13 residues. The CDR3, as DNA: TGTGCCAGCAGCTGGGACAGAGTATACGAGCAGTACTTC. It translates to CASSWDRVYEQYF.

This clone was counted between two and nine times. The V and J genes are TRBV6-5 and TRBJ2-3, with 7 bases aligning to TRBD2. The V and J ends lost 4 bases and 2 bases, in that order; junction bases with no gene match: 9. The CDR3 spans 16 residues. CDR1 is MNHEY, CDR2 SVGAGI, per germline. Here the CDR3 DNA reads TGTGCCAGCAGTTCCCCCGGAGCGGGGTACACAGATACGCAGTATTTT. It is translated as CASSSPGAGYTDTQYF.

V usage is TRBV25-1 and J usage is TRBJ1-1; D remains ambiguous. Trimming took 2 bases from V and 2 from J, leaving 12 bases between them. CDR3 length equals 15 residues. Germline CDR1 and CDR2: MGHDK and SYGVNS. The CDR3 is CASSETVTLNTEAFF. The CDR3 region has the DNA TGTGCCAGCAGTGAAACAGTAACACTCAACACTGAAGCTTTCTTT. The whole variable domain, remainder taken from reference TRBV25-1 and TRBJ1-1, is EADIYQTPRYLVIGTGKKITLECSQTMGHDKMYWYQQDPGMELHLIHYSYGVNSTEKGDLSSESTVSRIRTEHFPLTLESARPSHTSQYLCASSETVTLNTEAFFGQGTRLTVV.

The chain uses TRBV2 and TRBJ2-1; tentatively, D is TRBD2 (6 bases). V lost 8 bases and J lost 2, with 16 bases in between. Germline V gives CDR1 SNHLY, CDR2 FYNNEI. The CDR3 is 15 residues long. CDR3 region: CASHDRGYPYNEQFF. For the CDR3, the DNA is TGTGCCAGCCACGATCGGGGGTATCCCTACAATGAGCAGTTCTTC.

J is TRBJ2-7 and V is TRBV5-1; tentatively, D is TRBD1 (5 bases). Germline-derived CDR1 and CDR2 are SGHRS and YFSETQ. This CDR3 spans 12 amino acids. Trimming shortened V by 4 bases and J by 3 bases, and 8 bases separated the two germline ends. The CDR3 DNA is TGCGCCAGCAGCATGGACAACTACGAGCAGTACTTC. It encodes CASSMDNYEQYF.

The rearrangement uses TRBV19 and TRBJ1-5, with TRBD1 as a possible D gene (5 bases). The germline CDR1 and CDR2 sequences are LNHDA and SQIVND (reference sequence). Trimming cost V 4 bases and J 6 bases, with 19 bases left between them. The CDR3 totals 16 residues. The CDR3 spells CASSNMLPGSGQPQHF. Written as DNA, the CDR3 is TGTGCCAGTAGTAACATGTTACCAGGGTCGGGTCAGCCCCAGCATTTT.

The rearrangement uses TRBV7-2 and TRBJ1-4; D might be TRBD1 (5 bases). V was shortened by 5 bases and J by 7 bases, with 14 bases between the two germline ends. The CDR3 length is 14 residues. Looked up from germline, CDR1 is SGHTA and CDR2 is FQGNSA. The CDR3 nucleotides are TGTGCCAGCAGCCACGGACGAGGGGTTGAAAAACTGTTTTTT. Translating it yields CASSHGRGVEKLFF. Combining the CDR3 with reference TRBV7-2 and TRBJ1-4 gives the whole variable domain GAGVSQSPSNKVTEKGKDVELRCDPISGHTALYWYRQSLGQGLEFLIYFQGNSAPDKSGLPSDRFSAERTGGSVSTLTIQRTQQEDSAVYLCASSHGRGVEKLFFGSGTQLSVL.

The chain is built from TRBV5-1 and TRBJ2-7, with 9 bases fitting TRBD1. V trimming: 3 bases; J trimming: 7 bases; junction bases outside the gene matches: 14. The V gene's germline CDR1 is SGHRS and CDR2 YFSETQ. This CDR3 has 16 residues. CDR3 loop: CASSSTPGQGFVEQYF. The CDR3 nucleotides are TGCGCCAGCAGCTCTACCCCGGGACAGGGTTTTGTGGAGCAGTACTTC. The entire variable domain, with the rest obtained from reference TRBV5-1 and TRBJ2-7, is as follows: KAGVTQTPRYLIKTRGQQVTLSCSPISGHRSVSWYQQTPGQGLQFLFEYFSETQRNKGNFPGRFSGRQFSNSRSEMNVSTLELGDSALYLCASSSTPGQGFVEQYFGPGTRLTVT.

This clone appeared a few times. This chain uses TRBV5-8 with TRBJ1-2; the D is unclear. CDR3 length equals 13 residues. V dropped 2 bases and J dropped 4 bases, with 9 bases sitting between them. Germline-derived CDR1 and CDR2 are SGHTS and YDEGEE. CDR3 amino acids: CASSFGRTYGYTF. In DNA, the CDR3 is TGTGCCAGCAGCTTTGGACGGACCTATGGCTACACCTTC.

This chain links TRBV15 with TRBJ1-2; D remains unclear. Germline V gene lookup returns CDR1 LNHNV and CDR2 YYDKDF (reference sequence). Trimming took 1 base from V and 2 from J, leaving 5 bases between them. This CDR3 has 13 residues. CDR3 sequence (DNA): TGTGCCACCAGCAGAGTCTCGAACTATGGCTACACCTTC. Encoded protein: CATSRVSNYGYTF.

The count of this clone is one. The chain links TRBV7-3 to TRBJ2-1; D call uncertain. The CDR3 contains 15 residues. Deletions cut 5 bases from V and 0 bases from J, with 11 bases between. The germline CDR1 and CDR2 sequences are SGHTA and FQGTGA. CDR3 sequence (DNA): TGTGCCAGCAGCACTACACAGAGCTCCTACAATGAGCAGTTCTTC. Translation gives CASSTTQSSYNEQFF.

The gene calls are TRBV2 and TRBJ1-1; D not certain. V was shortened by 6 bases and J by 0 bases, with 8 bases between the two germline ends. This CDR3 is built from 13 residues. Germline V gives CDR1 SNHLY, CDR2 FYNNEI. The CDR3 DNA reads as TGTGCCAGCAGGCCCTTCATGAACACTGAAGCTTTCTTT. Its protein is CASRPFMNTEAFF. The full variable domain, rest sourced from reference TRBV2 and TRBJ1-1, is EPEVTQTPSHQVTQMGQEVILRCVPISNHLYFYWYRQILGQKVEFLVSFYNNEISEKSEIFDDQFSVERPDGSNFTLKIRSTKLEDSAMYFCASRPFMNTEAFFGQGTRLTVV.

The chain carries TRBV5-1 and TRBJ1-2, with a possible D match to TRBD1 (6 bases). Germline V gene lookup returns CDR1 SGHRS and CDR2 YFSETQ. The V and J ends lost 1 base and 5 bases respectively, with 24 bases between them. This CDR3 region has 18 residues. The CDR3 DNA is TGCGCCAGCAGCTTGCTGGAGGGATCAGGGACACTAAATTATGGCTACACCTTC. It yields the protein CASSLLEGSGTLNYGYTF. Complete variable domain (other parts from reference TRBV5-1 and TRBJ1-2): KAGVTQTPRYLIKTRGQQVTLSCSPISGHRSVSWYQQTPGQGLQFLFEYFSETQRNKGNFPGRFSGRQFSNSRSEMNVSTLELGDSALYLCASSLLEGSGTLNYGYTFGSGTRLTVV.